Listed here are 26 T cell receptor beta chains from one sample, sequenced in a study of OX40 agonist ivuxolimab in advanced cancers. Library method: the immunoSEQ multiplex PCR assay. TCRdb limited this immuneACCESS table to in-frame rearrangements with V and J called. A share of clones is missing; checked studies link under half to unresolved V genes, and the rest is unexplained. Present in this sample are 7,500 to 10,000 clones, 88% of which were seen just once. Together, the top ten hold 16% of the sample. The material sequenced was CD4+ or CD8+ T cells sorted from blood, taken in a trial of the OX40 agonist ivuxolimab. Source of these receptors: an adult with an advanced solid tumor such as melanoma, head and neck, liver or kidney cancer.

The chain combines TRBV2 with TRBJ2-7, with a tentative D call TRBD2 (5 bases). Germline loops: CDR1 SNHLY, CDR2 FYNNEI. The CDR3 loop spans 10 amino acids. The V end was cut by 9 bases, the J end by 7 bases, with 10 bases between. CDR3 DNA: TGTGCCAGGGAGGTGGGGGAGCAGTACTTC. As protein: CAREVGEQYF.

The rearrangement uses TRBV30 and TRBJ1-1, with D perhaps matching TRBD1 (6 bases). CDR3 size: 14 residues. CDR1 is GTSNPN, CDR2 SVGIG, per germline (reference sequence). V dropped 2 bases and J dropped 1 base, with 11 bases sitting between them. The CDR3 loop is CAWSPGQTNTEAFF. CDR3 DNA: TGTGCCTGGAGTCCTGGACAGACGAACACTGAAGCTTTCTTT. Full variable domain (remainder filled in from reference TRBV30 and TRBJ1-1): SQTIHQWPATLVQPVGSPLSLECTVEGTSNPNLYWYRQAAGRGLQLLFYSVGIGQISSEVPQNLSASRPQDRQFILSSKKLLLSDSGFYLCAWSPGQTNTEAFFGQGTRLTVV.

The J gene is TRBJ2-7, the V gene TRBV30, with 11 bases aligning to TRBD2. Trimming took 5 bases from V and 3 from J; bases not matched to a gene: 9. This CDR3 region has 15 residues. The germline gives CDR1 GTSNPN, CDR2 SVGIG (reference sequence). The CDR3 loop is CAWAKTGTSGYEQYF. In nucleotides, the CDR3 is TGTGCCTGGGCAAAGACCGGGACTAGCGGCTACGAGCAGTACTTC.

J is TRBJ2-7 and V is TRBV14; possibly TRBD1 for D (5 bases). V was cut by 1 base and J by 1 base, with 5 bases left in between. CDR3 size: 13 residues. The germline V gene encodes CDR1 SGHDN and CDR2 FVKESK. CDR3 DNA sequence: TGTGCCAGCAGCCAAGCAGGGTCCTACGAGCAGTACTTC. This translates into CASSQAGSYEQYF.

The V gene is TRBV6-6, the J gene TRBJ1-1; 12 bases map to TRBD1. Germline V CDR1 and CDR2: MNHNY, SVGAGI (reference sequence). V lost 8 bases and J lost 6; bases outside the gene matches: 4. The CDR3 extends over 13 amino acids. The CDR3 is CASSGQGASEAFF. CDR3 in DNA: TGTGCCAGCTCGGGACAGGGGGCTTCTGAAGCTTTCTTT.

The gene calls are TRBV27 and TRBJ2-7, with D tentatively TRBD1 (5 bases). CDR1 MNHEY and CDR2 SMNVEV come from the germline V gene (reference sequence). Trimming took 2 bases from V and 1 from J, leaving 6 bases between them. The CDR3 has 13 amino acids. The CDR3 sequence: CASSLRQSYEQYF. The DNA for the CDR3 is TGTGCCAGCAGTTTACGACAGTCCTACGAGCAGTACTTC.

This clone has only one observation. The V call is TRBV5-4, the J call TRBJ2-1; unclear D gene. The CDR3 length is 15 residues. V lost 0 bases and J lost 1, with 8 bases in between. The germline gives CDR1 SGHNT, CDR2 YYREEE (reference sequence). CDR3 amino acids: CASSLVADSYNEQFF. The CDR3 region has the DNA TGTGCCAGCAGCTTGGTGGCAGATTCCTACAATGAGCAGTTCTTC.

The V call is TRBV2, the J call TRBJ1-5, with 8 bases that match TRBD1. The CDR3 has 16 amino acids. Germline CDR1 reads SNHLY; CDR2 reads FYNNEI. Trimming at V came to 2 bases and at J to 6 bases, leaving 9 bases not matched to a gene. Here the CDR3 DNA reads TGTGCCAGCAGTGAATTTCTCACAGGGGGGGGTCAGCCCCAGCATTTT. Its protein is CASSEFLTGGGQPQHF.

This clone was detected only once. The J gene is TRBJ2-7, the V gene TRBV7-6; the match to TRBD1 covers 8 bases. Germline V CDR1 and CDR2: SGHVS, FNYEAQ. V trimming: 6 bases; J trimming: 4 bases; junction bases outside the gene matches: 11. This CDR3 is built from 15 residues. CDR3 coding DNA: TGTGCCAGCAGTCCAACCGGGACAGGTAATTACGAGCAGTACTTC. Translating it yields CASSPTGTGNYEQYF.

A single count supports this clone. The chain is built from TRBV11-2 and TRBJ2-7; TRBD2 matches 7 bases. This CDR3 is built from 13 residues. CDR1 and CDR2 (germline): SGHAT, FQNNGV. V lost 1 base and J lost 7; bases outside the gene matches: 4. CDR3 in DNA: TGTGCCAGCAGCTTAGGGCCGGGACTAGAGCAGTACTTC. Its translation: CASSLGPGLEQYF.

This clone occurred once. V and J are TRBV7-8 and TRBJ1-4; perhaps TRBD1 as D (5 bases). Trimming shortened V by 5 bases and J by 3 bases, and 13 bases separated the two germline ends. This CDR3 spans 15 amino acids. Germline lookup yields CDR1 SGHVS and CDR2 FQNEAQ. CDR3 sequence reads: CASSRGAGANEKLFF. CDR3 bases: TGTGCCAGCAGCAGAGGGGCCGGCGCTAATGAAAAACTGTTTTTT. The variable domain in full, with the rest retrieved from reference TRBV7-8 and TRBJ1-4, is GAGVSQSPRYKVAKRGQDVALRCDPISGHVSLFWYQQALGQGPEFLTYFQNEAQLDKSGLPSDRFFAERPEGSVSTLKIQRTQQEDSAVYLCASSRGAGANEKLFFGSGTQLSVL.

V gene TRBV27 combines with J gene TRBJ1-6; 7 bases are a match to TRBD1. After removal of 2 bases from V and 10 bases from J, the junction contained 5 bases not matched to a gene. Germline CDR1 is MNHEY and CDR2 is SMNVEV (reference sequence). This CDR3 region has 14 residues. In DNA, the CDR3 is TGTGCCAGCAGTTTACGGGCAGGGGGGTCACCCCTCCACTTT. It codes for CASSLRAGGSPLHF.

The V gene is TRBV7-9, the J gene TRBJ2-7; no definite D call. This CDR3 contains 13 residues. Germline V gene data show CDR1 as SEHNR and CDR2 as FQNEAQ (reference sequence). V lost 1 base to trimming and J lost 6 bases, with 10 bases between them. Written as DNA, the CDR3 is TGTGCCAGCAGCTTAGGTTTGGCCGGCGAGCAGTACTTC. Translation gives CASSLGLAGEQYF.

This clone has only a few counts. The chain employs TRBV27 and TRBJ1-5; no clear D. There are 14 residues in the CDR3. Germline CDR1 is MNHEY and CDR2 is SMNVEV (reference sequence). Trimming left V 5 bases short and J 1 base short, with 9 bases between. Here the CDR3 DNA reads TGTGCCAGCAGTAAAGGGCGAAGCAATCAGCCCCAGCATTTT. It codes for CASSKGRSNQPQHF.

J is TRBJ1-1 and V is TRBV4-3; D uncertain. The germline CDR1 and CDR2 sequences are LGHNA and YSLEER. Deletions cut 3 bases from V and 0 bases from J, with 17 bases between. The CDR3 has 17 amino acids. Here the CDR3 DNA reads TGCGCCAGCAGCCACCCCAAGGGAGGGATGATGAACACTGAAGCTTTCTTT. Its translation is CASSHPKGGMMNTEAFF.

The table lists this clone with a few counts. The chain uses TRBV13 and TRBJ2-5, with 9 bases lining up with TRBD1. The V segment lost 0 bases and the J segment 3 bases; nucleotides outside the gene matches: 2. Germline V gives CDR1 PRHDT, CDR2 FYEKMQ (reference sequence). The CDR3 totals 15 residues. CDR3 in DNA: TGTGCCAGCAGCTTAGGGTGGACAGGGGAAGAGACCCAGTACTTC. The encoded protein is CASSLGWTGEETQYF. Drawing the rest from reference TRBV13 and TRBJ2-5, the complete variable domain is AAGVIQSPRHLIKEKRETATLKCYPIPRHDTVYWYQQGPGQDPQFLISFYEKMQSDKGSIPDRFSAQQFSDYHSELNMSSLELGDSALYFCASSLGWTGEETQYFGPGTRLLVL.

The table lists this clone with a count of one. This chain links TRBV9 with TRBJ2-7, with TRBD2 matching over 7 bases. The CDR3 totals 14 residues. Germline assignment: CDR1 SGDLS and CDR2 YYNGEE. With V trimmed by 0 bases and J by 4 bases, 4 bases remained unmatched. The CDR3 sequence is CASSVAGGGYEQYF. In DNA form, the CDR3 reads TGTGCCAGCAGCGTAGCGGGGGGAGGGTACGAGCAGTACTTC.

DNA for the CDR3: TGTGCCAGTAGTCCCGGCCTAGCGGGGTCCACACAAGAGACCCAGTACTTC. Amino acids: CASSPGLAGSTQETQYF. This chain links TRBV19 with TRBJ2-5; 9 nucleotides line up with TRBD2. The J segment lost 2 bases and the V segment lost 5 bases, leaving 12 bases of the junction unmatched. The germline CDR1 and CDR2 sequences are LNHDA and SQIVND (reference sequence). The CDR3 covers 17 residues.

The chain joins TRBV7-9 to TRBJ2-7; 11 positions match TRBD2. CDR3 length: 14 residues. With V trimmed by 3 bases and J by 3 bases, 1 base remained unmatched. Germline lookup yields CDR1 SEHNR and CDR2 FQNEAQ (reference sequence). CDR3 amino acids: CASSFGTSGYEQYF. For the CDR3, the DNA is TGTGCCAGCAGCTTTGGGACTAGCGGCTACGAGCAGTACTTC.

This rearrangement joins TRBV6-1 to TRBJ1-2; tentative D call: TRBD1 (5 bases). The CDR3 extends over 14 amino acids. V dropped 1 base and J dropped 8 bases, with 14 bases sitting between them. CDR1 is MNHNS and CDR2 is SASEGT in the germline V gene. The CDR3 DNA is TGTGCCAGCAGTGAAGTCGCCGGGACGGACGGCTACACCTTC. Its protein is CASSEVAGTDGYTF.

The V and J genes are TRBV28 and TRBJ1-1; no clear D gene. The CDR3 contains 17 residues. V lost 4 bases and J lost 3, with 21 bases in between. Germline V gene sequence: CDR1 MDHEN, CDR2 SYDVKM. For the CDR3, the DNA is TGTGCCAGCAGTTCTAGGAAGGGATCCCATAGGGACACTGAAGCTTTCTTT. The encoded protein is CASSSRKGSHRDTEAFF.

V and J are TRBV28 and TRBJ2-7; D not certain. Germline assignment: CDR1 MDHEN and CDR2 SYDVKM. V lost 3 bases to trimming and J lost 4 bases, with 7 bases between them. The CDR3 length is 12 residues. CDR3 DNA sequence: TGTGCCAGCAGTTTCGGGTCATACGAGCAGTACTTC. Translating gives CASSFGSYEQYF.

The CDR3 DNA reads TGTGCCAGCAGTCTAAGCACATACACCGGGGAGCTGTTTTTT. This translates into CASSLSTYTGELFF. J is TRBJ2-2 and V is TRBV7-3; D is unclear. The CDR3 is made up of 14 amino acids. V lost 6 bases and J 3 bases, leaving 11 bases between the germline ends. Per the germline V gene, CDR1 is SGHTA and CDR2 is FQGTGA.

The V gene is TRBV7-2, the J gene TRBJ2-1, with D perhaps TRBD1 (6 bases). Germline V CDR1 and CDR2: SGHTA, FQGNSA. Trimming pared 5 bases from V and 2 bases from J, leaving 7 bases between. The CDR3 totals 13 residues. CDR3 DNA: TGTGCCAGCAGCAGGGACACCTACAATGAGCAGTTCTTC. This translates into CASSRDTYNEQFF.

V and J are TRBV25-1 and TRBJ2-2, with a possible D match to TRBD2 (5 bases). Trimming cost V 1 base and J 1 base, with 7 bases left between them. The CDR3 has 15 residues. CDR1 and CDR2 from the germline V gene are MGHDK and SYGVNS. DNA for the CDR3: TGTGCCAGCAGTGAATGGGGAGTGAACACCGGGGAGCTGTTTTTT. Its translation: CASSEWGVNTGELFF.

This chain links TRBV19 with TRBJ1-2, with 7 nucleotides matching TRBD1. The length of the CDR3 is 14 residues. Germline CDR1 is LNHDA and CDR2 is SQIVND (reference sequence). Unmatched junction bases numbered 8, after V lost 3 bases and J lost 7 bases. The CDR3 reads CASSIWQGEPGYTF. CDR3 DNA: TGTGCCAGTAGTATTTGGCAGGGGGAACCTGGCTACACCTTC.